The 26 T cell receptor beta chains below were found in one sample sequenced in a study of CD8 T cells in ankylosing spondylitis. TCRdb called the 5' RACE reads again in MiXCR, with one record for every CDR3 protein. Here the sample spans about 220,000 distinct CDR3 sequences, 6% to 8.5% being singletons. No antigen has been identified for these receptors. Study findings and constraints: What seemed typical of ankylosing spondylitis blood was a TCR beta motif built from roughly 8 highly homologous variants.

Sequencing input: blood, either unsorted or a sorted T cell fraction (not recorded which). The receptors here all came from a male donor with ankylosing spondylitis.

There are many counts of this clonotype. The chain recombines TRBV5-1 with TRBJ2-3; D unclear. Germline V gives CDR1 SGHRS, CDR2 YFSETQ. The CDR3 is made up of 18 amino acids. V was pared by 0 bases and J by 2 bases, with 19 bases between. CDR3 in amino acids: CASSLEGRIKGLTDTQYF. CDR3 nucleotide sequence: TGCGCCAGCAGCTTGGAAGGCAGGATCAAGGGCCTCACAGATACGCAGTATTTT.

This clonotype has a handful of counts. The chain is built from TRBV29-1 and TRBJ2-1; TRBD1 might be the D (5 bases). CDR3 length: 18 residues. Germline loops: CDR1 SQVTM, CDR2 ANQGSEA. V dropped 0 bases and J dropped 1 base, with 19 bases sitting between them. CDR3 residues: CSVEDLSQGTPSYNEQFF. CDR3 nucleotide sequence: TGCAGCGTTGAAGATCTAAGTCAGGGAACACCGTCCTACAATGAGCAGTTCTTC.

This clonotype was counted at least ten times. The CDR3 region is CASPDRATGELFF. The CDR3 DNA sequence: TGTGCCAGCCCGGACAGGGCCACCGGGGAGCTGTTTTTT. The rearrangement joins TRBV18 to TRBJ2-2; 8 nucleotides line up with TRBD1. Germline values: CDR1 KGHSH, CDR2 LQKENI. This CDR3 has 13 residues. Unmatched junction bases numbered 3, after V lost 8 bases and J lost 4 bases.

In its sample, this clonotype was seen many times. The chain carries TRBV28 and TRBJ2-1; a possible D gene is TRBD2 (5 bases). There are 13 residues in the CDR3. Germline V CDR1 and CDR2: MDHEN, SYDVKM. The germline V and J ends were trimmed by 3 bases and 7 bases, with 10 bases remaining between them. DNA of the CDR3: TGTGCCAGCAGTTTCCGGGAAGATAATGAGCAGTTCTTC. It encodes CASSFREDNEQFF. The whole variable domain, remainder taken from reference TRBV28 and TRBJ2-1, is DVKVTQSSRYLVKRTGEKVFLECVQDMDHENMFWYRQDPGLGLRLIYFSYDVKMKEKGDIPEGYSVSREKKERFSLILESASTNQTSMYLCASSFREDNEQFFGPGTRLTVL.

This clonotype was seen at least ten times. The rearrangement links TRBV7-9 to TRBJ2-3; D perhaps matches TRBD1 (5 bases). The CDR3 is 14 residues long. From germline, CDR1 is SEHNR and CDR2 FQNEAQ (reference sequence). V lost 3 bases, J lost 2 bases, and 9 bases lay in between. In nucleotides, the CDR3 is TGTGCCAGCAGCTTCTCGACAGACACAGATACGCAGTATTTT. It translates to CASSFSTDTDTQYF.

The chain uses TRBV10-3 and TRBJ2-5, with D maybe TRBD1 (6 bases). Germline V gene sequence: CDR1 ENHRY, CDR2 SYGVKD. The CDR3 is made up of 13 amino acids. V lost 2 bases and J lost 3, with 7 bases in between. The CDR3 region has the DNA TGTGCCATCAGTGAGGACAGGAAAGAGACCCAGTACTTC. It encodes CAISEDRKETQYF.

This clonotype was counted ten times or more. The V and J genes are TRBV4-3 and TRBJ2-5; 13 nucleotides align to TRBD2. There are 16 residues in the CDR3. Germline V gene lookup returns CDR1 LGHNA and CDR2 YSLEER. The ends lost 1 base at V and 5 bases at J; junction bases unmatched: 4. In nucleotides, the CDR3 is TGCGCCAGCAGCCAAGGGACTAGCGGGGGTGAGGAGACCCAGTACTTC. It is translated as CASSQGTSGGEETQYF.

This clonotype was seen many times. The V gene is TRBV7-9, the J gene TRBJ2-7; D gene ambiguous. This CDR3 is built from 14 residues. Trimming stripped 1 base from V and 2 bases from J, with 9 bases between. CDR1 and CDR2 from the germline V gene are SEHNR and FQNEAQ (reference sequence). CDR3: CASSLDPATYEQYF. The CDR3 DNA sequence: TGTGCCAGCAGCTTAGATCCAGCTACCTACGAGCAGTACTTC.

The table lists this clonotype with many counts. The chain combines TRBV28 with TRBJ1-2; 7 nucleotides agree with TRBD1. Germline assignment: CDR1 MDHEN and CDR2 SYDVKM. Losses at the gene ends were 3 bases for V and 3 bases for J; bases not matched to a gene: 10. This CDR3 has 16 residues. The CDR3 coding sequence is TGTGCCAGCAGTTTCCCCGGGACAGAACGCTACTATGGCTACACCTTC. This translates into CASSFPGTERYYGYTF.

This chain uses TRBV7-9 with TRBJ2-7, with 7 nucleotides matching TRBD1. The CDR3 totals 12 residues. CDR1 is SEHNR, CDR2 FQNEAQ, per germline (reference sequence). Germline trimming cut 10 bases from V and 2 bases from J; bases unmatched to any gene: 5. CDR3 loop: CATGTETYEQYF. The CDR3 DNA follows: TGTGCCACTGGGACAGAGACCTACGAGCAGTACTTC.

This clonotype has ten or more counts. The CDR3 region has the DNA TGTGCCAGCAGCCGGGACAATGAGCAGTTCTTC. Protein product: CASSRDNEQFF. The chain is built from TRBV7-9 and TRBJ2-1; D unclear. The CDR3 is made up of 11 amino acids. V was clipped by 5 bases and J by 5 bases, with 4 bases between them. CDR1 SEHNR and CDR2 FQNEAQ come from the germline V gene (reference sequence).

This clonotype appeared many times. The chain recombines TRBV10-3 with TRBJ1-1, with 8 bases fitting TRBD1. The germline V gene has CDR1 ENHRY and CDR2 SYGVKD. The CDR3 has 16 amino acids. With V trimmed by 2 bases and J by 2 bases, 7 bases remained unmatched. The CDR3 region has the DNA TGTGCCATCAGTGAGGCGACAGGGGCAACTAACACTGAAGCTTTCTTT. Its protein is CAISEATGATNTEAFF.

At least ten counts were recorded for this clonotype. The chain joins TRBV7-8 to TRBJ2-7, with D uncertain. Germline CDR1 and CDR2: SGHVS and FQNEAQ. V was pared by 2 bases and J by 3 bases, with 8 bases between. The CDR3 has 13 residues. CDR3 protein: CASSLKGSYEQYF. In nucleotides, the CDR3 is TGTGCCAGCAGCTTAAAGGGCAGCTACGAGCAGTACTTC.

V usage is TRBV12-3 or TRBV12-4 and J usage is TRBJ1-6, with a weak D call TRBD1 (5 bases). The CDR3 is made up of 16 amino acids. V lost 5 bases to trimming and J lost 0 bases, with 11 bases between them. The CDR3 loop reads CASSKDDSSYNSPLHF. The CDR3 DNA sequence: TGTGCCAGCAGTAAAGACGACAGCTCCTATAATTCACCCCTCCACTTT.

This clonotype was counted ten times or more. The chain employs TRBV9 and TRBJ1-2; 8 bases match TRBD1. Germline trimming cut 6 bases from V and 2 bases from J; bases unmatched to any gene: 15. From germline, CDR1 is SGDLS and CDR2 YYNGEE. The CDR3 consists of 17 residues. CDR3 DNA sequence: TGTGCCAGCACCTCCGGACAGGGAATTTTACAGAACTATGGCTACACCTTC. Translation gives CASTSGQGILQNYGYTF.

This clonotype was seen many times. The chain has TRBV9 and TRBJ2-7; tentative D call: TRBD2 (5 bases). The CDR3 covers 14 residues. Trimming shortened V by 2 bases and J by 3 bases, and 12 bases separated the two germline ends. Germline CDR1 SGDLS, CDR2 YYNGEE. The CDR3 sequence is CASSVTGTLYEQYF. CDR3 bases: TGTGCCAGCAGCGTCACGGGAACTCTCTACGAGCAGTACTTC. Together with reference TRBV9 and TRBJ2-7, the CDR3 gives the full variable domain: DSGVTQTPKHLITATGQRVTLRCSPRSGDLSVYWYQQSLDQGLQFLIQYYNGEERAKGNILERFSAQQFPDLHSELNLSSLELGDSALYFCASSVTGTLYEQYFGPGTRLTVT.

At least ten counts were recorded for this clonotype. DNA of the CDR3: TGTGCCAGCAGCTTATTCTCGTTATATACGCAGTATTTT. Encoded protein: CASSLFSLYTQYF. This rearrangement joins TRBV7-2 to TRBJ2-3; D remains ambiguous. Per the germline V gene, CDR1 is SGHTA and CDR2 is FQGNSA. This CDR3 is built from 13 residues. V lost 2 bases to trimming and J lost 7 bases, with 10 bases between them.

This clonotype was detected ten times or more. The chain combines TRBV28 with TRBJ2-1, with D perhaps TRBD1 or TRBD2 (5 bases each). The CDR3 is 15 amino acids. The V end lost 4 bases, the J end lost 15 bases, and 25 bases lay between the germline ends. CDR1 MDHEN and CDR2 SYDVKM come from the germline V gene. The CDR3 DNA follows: TGTGCCAGCAGTTCTTGGGATCAGGGTCGGGTAGAGGGGTTCTTC. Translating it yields CASSSWDQGRVEGFF. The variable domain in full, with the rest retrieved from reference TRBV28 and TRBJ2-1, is DVKVTQSSRYLVKRTGEKVFLECVQDMDHENMFWYRQDPGLGLRLIYFSYDVKMKEKGDIPEGYSVSREKKERFSLILESASTNQTSMYLCASSSWDQGRVEGFFGPGTRLTVL.

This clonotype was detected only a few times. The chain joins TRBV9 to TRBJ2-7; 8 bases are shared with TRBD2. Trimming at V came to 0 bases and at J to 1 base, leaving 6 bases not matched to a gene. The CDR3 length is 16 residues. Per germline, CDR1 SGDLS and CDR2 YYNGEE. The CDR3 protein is CASSVVSSGSSYEQYF. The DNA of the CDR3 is TGTGCCAGCAGCGTAGTTTCCAGCGGGAGTTCCTACGAGCAGTACTTC.

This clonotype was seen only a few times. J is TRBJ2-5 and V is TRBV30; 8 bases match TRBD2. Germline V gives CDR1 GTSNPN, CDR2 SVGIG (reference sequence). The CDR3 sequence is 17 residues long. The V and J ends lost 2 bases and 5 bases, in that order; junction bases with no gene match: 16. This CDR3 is CAWSTPYQRGPGETQYF. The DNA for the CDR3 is TGTGCCTGGAGTACCCCCTACCAGCGGGGGCCGGGGGAGACCCAGTACTTC.

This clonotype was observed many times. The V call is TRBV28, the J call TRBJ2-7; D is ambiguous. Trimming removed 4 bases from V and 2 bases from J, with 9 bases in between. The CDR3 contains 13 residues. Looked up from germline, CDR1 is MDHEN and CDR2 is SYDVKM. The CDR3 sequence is CASSSIRTYEQYF. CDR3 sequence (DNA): TGTGCCAGCAGTTCCATTCGTACCTACGAGCAGTACTTC. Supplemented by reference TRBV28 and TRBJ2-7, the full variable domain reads DVKVTQSSRYLVKRTGEKVFLECVQDMDHENMFWYRQDPGLGLRLIYFSYDVKMKEKGDIPEGYSVSREKKERFSLILESASTNQTSMYLCASSSIRTYEQYFGPGTRLTVT.

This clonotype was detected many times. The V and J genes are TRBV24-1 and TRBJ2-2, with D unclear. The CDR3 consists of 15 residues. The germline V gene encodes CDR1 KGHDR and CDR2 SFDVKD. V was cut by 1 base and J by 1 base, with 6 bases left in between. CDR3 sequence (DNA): TGTGCCACCAGTGATTTAAGACAGAACACCGGGGAGCTGTTTTTT. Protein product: CATSDLRQNTGELFF.

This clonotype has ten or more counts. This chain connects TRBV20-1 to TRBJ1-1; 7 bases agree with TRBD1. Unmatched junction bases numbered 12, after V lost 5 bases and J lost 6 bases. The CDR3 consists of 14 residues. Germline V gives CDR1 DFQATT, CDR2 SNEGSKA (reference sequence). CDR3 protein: CSAGTGTVPSEAFF. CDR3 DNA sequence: TGCAGTGCTGGAACCGGGACAGTCCCTTCTGAAGCTTTCTTT.

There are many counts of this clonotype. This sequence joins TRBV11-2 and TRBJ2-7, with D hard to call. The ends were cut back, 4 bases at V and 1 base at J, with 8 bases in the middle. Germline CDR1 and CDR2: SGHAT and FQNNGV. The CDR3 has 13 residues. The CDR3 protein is CASSWLESYEQYF. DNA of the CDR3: TGTGCCAGCAGCTGGCTAGAATCCTACGAGCAGTACTTC.

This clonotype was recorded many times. CDR3 DNA sequence: TGCGCCAGCAGCAGAACAGGGGAGATCACTGAAGCTTTCTTT. Its translation: CASSRTGEITEAFF. This chain connects TRBV4-1 to TRBJ1-1; TRBD1 matches at 7 bases. The germline V gene has CDR1 MGHRA and CDR2 YSYEKL. There are 14 residues in the CDR3. J gave up 4 bases and V 5 bases, and 7 bases lay outside the gene matches.

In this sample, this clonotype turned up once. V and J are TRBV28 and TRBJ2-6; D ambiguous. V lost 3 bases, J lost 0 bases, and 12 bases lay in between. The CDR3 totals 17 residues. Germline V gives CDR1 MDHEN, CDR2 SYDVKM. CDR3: CASSFNPHLSGANVLTF. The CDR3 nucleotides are TGTGCCAGCAGTTTCAATCCCCATCTCTCTGGGGCCAACGTCCTGACTTTC.